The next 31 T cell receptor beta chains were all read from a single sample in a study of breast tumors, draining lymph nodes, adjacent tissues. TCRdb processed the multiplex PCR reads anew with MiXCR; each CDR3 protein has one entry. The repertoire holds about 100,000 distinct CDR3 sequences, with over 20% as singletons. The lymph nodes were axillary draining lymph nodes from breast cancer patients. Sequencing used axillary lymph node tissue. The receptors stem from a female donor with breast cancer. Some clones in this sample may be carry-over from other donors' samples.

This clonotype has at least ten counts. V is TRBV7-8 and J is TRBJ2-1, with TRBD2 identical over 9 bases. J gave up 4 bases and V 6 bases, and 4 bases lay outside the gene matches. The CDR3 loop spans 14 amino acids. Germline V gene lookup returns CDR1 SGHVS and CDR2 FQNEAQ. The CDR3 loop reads CASRRGGLYNEQFF. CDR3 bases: TGTGCCAGCAGGCGGGGGGGCCTGTACAATGAGCAGTTCTTC.

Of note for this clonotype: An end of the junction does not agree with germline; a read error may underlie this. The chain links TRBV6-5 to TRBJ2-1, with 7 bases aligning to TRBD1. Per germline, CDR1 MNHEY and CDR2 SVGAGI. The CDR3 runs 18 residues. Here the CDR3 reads CASSYSFRGQVVRNERFF. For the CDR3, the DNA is TGTGCCAGCAGTTACTCGTTTAGAGGACAGGTGGTGCGGAATGAGCGGTTCTTC.

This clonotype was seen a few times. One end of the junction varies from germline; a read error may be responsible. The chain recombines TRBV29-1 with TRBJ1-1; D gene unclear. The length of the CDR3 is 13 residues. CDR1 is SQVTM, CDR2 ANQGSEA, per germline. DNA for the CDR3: TGCAGCGTGGAAGAAAGCGGTGGGACTGAAGCTTTCTTT. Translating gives CSVEESGGTEAFF.

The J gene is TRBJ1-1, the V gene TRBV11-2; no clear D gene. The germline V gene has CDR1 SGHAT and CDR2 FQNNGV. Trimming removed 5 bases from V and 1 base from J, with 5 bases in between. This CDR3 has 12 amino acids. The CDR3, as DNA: TGTGCCAGCAGCCACGCGAACACTGAAGCTTTCTTT. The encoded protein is CASSHANTEAFF.

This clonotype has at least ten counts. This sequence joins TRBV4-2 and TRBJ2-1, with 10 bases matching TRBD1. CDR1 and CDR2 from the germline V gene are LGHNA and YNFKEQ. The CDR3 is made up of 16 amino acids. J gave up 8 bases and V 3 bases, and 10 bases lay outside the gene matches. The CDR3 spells CASSHVPGQGKDEQFF. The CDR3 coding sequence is TGTGCCAGCAGCCACGTCCCGGGACAGGGGAAAGATGAGCAGTTCTTC.

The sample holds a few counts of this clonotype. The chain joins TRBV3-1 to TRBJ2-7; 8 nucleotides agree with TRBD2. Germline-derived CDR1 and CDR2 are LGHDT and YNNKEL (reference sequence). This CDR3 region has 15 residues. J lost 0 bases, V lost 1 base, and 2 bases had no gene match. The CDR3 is CASSQVGLASYEQYF. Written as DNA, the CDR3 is TGTGCCAGCAGCCAAGTAGGACTAGCCTCCTACGAGCAGTACTTC.

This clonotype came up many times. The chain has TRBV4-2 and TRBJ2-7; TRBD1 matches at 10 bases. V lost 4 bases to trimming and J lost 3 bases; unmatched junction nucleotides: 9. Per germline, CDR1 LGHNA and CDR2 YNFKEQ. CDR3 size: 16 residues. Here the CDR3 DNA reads TGTGCCAGCAGCCCGAGATTGGGACAGGGGATCTACGAGCAGTACTTC. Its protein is CASSPRLGQGIYEQYF.

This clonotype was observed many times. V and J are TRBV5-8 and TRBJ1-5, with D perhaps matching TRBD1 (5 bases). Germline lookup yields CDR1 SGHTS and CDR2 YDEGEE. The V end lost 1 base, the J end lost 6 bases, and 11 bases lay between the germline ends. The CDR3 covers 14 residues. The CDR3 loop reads CASSLRGGGQPQHF. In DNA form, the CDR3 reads TGTGCCAGCAGCTTGCGGGGGGGGGGTCAGCCCCAGCATTTT.

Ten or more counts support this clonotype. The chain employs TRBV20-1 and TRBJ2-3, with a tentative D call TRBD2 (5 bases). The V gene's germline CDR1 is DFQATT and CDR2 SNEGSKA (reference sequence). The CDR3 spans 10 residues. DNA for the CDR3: TGCGGGAGTCTAGGAGATACGCAGTATTTT. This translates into CGSLGDTQYF.

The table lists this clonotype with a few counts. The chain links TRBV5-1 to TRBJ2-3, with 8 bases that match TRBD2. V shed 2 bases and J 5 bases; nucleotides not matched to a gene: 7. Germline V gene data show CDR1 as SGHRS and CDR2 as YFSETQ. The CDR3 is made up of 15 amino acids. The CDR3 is CASSLAGARGDTQYF. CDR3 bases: TGCGCCAGCAGCTTAGCGGGGGCCCGCGGAGATACGCAGTATTTT.

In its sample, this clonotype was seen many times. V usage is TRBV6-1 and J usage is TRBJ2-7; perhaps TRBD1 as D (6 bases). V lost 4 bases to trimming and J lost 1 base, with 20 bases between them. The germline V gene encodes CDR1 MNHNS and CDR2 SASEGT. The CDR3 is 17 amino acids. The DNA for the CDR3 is TGTGCCAGCAGTGGGCTAGACCGGGACACGGGATCCTACGAGCAGTACTTC. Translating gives CASSGLDRDTGSYEQYF.

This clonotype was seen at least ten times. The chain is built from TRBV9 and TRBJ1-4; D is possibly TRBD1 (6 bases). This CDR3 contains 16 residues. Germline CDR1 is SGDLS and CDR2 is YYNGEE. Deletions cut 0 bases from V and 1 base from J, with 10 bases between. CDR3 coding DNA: TGTGCCAGCAGCGTAGGGGCGGGACAAACTAATGAAAAACTGTTTTTT. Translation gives CASSVGAGQTNEKLFF.

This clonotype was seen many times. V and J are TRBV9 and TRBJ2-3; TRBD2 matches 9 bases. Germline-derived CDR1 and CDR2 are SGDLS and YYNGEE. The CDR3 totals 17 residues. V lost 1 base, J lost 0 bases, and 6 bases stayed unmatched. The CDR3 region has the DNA TGTGCCAGCAGCGTAAGCGGGGGGCCTACTAGCACAGATACGCAGTATTTT. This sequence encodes CASSVSGGPTSTDTQYF.

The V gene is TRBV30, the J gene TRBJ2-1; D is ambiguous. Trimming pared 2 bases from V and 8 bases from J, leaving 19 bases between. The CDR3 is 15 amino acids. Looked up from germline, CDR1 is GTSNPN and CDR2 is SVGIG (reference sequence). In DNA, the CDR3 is TGTGCCTGGAGTAGTAGGAAAACTATAGTTTATGAGCAGTTCTTC. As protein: CAWSSRKTIVYEQFF.

As DNA, the CDR3 is TGTGCCAGCAGTGTGTCTAGCGGGAATTTGAATACGCAGTATTTT. This codes for CASSVSSGNLNTQYF. The rearrangement joins TRBV6-1 to TRBJ2-3; 9 positions agree with TRBD2. Unmatched junction bases numbered 9, after V lost 4 bases and J lost 7 bases. The CDR3 sequence is 15 residues long. Germline V lookup: CDR1 MNHNS, CDR2 SASEGT.

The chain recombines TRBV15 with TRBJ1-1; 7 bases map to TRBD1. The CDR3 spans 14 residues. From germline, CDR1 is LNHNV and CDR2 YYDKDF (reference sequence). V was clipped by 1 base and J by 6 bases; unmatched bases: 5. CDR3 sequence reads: CATSRADRAPEAFF. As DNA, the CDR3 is TGTGCCACCAGCAGAGCAGACAGGGCTCCTGAAGCTTTCTTT.

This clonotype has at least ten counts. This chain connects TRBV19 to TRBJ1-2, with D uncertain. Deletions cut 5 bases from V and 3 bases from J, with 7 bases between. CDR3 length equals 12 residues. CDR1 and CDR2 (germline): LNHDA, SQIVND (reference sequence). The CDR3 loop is CASSQSYYGYTF. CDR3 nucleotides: TGTGCCAGTAGTCAATCCTACTATGGCTACACCTTC.

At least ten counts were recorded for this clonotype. The CDR3 is CASSTRGLGVQETQYF. DNA of the CDR3: TGTGCCAGTAGTACCAGGGGCCTGGGTGTCCAAGAGACCCAGTACTTC. J is TRBJ2-5 and V is TRBV19, with D perhaps matching TRBD1 (6 bases). The germline gives CDR1 LNHDA, CDR2 SQIVND (reference sequence). CDR3 size: 16 residues. Between the trimmed V and J ends, which lost 4 bases and 1 base, there was a span of 16 bases.

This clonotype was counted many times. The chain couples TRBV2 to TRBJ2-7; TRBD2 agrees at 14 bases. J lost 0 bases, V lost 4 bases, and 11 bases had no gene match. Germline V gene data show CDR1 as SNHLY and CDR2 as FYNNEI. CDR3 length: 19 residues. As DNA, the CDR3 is TGTGCCAGCAGTGGACTCGGACTAGCGGGGGGCCAATTCTCCTACGAGCAGTACTTC. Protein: CASSGLGLAGGQFSYEQYF.

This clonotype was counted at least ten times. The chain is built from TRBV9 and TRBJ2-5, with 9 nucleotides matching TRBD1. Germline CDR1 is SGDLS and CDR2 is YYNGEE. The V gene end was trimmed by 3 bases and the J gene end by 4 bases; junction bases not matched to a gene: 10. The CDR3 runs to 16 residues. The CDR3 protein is CASSGTTGGAGETQYF. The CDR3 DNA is TGTGCCAGCAGCGGAACGACAGGGGGGGCGGGAGAGACCCAGTACTTC.

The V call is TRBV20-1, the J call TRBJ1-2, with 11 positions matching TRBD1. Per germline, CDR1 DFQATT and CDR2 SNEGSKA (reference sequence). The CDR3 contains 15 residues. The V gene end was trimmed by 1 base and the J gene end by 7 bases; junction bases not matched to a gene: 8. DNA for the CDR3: TGCAGTGCTAGAGCCCAGGGACAGGGGGAGGCTGGCTACACCTTC. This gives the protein CSARAQGQGEAGYTF.

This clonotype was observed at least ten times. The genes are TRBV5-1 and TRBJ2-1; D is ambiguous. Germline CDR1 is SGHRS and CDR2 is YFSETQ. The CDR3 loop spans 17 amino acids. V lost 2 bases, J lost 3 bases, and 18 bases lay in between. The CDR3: CASSFPVGRAYYNEQFF. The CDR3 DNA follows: TGCGCCAGCAGCTTCCCGGTGGGAAGGGCGTACTACAATGAGCAGTTCTTC.

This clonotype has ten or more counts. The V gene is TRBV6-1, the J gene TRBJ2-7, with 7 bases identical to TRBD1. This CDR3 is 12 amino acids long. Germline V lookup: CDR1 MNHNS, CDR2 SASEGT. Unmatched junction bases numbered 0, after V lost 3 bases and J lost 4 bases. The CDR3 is CASSDRGYEQYF. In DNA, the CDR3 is TGTGCCAGCAGTGACAGGGGGTACGAGCAGTACTTC.

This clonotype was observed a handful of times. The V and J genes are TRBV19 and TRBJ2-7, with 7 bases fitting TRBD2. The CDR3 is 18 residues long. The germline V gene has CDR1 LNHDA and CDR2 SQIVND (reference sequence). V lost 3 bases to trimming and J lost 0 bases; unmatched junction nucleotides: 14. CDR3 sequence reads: CASSITGGGGGPSYEQYF. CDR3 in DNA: TGTGCCAGTAGTATTACGGGTGGGGGGGGGGGTCCCTCCTACGAGCAGTACTTC.

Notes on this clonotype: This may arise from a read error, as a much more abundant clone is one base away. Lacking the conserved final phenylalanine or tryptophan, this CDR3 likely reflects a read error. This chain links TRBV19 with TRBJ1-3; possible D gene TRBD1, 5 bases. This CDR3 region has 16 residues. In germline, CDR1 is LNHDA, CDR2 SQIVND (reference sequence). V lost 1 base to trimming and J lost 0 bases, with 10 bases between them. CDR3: CASSIGGGSSGNTIYS. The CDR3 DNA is TGTGCCAGTAGTATAGGGGGGGGGAGCTCTGGAAACACCATATATTCT.

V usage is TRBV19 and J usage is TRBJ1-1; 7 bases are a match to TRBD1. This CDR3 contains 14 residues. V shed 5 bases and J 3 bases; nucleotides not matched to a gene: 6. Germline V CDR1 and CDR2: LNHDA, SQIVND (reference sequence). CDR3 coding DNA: TGTGCCAGTAGTGCCCGGGACAGACACACTGAAGCTTTCTTT. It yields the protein CASSARDRHTEAFF.

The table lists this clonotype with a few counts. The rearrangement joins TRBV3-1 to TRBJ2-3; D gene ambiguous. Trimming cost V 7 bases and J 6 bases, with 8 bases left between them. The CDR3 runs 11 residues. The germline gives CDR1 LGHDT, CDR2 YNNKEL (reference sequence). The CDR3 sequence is CASTNQDTQYF. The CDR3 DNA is TGTGCCAGCACCAACCAGGATACGCAGTATTTT.

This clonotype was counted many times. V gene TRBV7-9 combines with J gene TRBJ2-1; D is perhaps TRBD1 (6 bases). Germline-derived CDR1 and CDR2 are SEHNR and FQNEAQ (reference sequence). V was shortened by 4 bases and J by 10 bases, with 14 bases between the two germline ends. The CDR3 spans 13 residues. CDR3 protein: CASSSQGKGEQFF. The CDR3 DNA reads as TGTGCCAGCAGCTCTCAGGGGAAAGGGGAGCAGTTCTTC.

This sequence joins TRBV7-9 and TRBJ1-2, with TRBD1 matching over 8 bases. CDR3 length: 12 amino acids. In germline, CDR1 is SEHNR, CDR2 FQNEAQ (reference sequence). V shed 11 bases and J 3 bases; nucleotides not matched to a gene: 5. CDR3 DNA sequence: TGTGCCGGGGACAGGACAGACTATGGCTACACCTTC. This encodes CAGDRTDYGYTF. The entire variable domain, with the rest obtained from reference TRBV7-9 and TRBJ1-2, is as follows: DTGVSQNPRHKITKRGQNVTFRCDPISEHNRLYWYRQTLGQGPEFLTYFQNEAQLEKSRLLSDRFSAERPKGSFSTLEIQRTEQGDSAMYLCAGDRTDYGYTFGSGTRLTVV.

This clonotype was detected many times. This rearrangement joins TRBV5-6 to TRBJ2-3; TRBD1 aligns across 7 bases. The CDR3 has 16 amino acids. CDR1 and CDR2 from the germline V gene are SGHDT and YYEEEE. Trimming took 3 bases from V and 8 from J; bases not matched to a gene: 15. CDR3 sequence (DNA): TGTGCCAGCAGCTCTCTTCGACAGGGAAGAGCAAGTACGCAGTATTTT. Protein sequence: CASSSLRQGRASTQYF.

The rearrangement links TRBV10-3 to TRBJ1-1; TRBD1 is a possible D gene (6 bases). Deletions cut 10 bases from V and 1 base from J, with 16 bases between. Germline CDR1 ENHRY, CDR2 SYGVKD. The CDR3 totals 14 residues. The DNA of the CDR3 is TGTGCCACCAGGCTCGGACAGAAGAACACTGAAGCTTTCTTT. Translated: CATRLGQKNTEAFF.